This is a list of T cell receptor beta chains from one sample in a study of cytomegalovirus exposure and HLA in healthy donors. Sequencing was performed with immunoSEQ multiplex PCR; in TCRdb, only in-frame clones are kept and a portion is missing. The table records some 150,000 clones, around 88% of them present only once. Specimen: PBMCs. The receptors here all came from a woman under 30 in good health and CMV-seropositive. CDR3s include the opening cysteine and the closing phenylalanine or tryptophan. A D gene is named only where the DNA matches it firmly. Rows give clone size only sometimes, using once, few, many, or a class for an expanded clone.

>TRBV6-4|-|TRBJ2-1|TRBD2
CASSDSGTSGYNEQFF
TGTGCCAGCAGTGACTCGGGGACTAGCGGGTACAATGAGCAGTTCTTC
>TRBV25-1|once|TRBJ1-6|-
CASSEENRRNSPLHF
TGTGCCAGCAGTGAAGAGAACAGGAGAAATTCACCCCTCCACTTT
>TRBV5-1|-|TRBJ2-1|TRBD2
CASSYPIFLAGGNNEQFF
TGCGCCAGCAGCTACCCAATCTTCTTAGCGGGAGGAAACAATGAGCAGTTCTTC
>TRBV10-1|-|TRBJ1-5|-
CASSGGTDQPQHF
TGCGCCAGCAGTGGAGGCACTGATCAGCCCCAGCATTTT
>TRBV5-1|-|TRBJ2-2|-
CASSQKGLPTGELFF
TGCGCCAGCAGCCAAAAAGGACTCCCCACCGGGGAGCTGTTTTTT
>TRBV27|-|TRBJ2-1|TRBD2
CASSARRLTSYPYNEQFF
TGTGCCAGCAGTGCCAGACGCCTGACTAGCTATCCCTACAATGAGCAGTTCTTC
>TRBV18|-|TRBJ1-2|TRBD1
CASSQTGQGGYGYTF
TGTGCCAGCTCACAAACGGGACAGGGCGGCTATGGCTACACCTTC
>TRBV28|-|TRBJ2-1|-
CASSTPLGSDNEQFF
TGTGCCAGCAGTACCCCACTAGGAAGCGACAATGAGCAGTTCTTC
>TRBV9|-|TRBJ1-1|TRBD1
CASSAGTVNTEAFF
TGTGCCAGCAGCGCCGGGACAGTGAACACTGAAGCTTTCTTT
>TRBV10-3|-|TRBJ2-7|-
CASSSSGGYLEQYF
-
>TRBV6-5|-|TRBJ1-5|-
CASSFSSNQPQHF
TGTGCCAGCTCGTTCAGTAGCAATCAGCCCCAGCATTTT
>TRBV7-3|-|TRBJ1-4|TRBD1
CASSLKVRGNEKLFF
TGTGCCAGCAGCTTAAAGGTCAGGGGGAATGAAAAACTGTTTTTT
>TRBV5-1|-|TRBJ1-2|TRBD1
CASSSTGTGSYGYTF
TGCGCCAGCAGCTCAACCGGGACAGGTTCCTATGGCTACACCTTC
>TRBV27|-|TRBJ1-2|TRBD1
CASSRHRDRVAGYTF
TGTGCCAGCAGTCGTCACCGGGACAGGGTTGCTGGCTACACCTTC
>TRBV7-2|-|TRBJ1-2|TRBD1
CASTWQGAANYGYTF
TGTGCCAGCACTTGGCAGGGGGCGGCTAACTATGGCTACACCTTC
>TRBV2|-|TRBJ2-1|TRBD2
CASSDGGAKDEQFF
TGTGCCAGCAGTGACGGGGGGGCTAAAGATGAGCAGTTCTTC
>TRBV7-3|-|TRBJ2-1|TRBD2
CASSRLAGPYNEQFF
TGTGCCAGCAGCCGACTAGCGGGGCCTTACAATGAGCAGTTCTTC
>TRBV5-1|once|TRBJ2-7|-
CASSLDSRDYEQYF
TGCGCCAGCAGCTTGGACAGCAGAGATTACGAGCAGTACTTC
>TRBV7-2|-|TRBJ1-4|-
CASSGAVGRNEKLFF
TGTGCCAGCAGCGGGGCGGTAGGCCGTAATGAAAAACTGTTTTTT
>TRBV7-7|-|TRBJ2-5|TRBD2
CASSLVMGLAGARQETQYF
TGTGCTAGCAGCTTAGTTATGGGACTAGCGGGGGCCAGACAAGAGACCCAGTACTTC
>TRBV5-6|-|TRBJ1-5|-
CASSLSSGKNQPQHF
TGTGCCAGCAGCTTGTCGTCAGGGAAGAATCAGCCCCAGCATTTT
>TRBV10-3|-|TRBJ1-2|-
CAISAGGGANGYTF
TGTGCCATCAGTGCAGGTGGGGGGGCTAATGGCTACACCTTC
>TRBV11-2|-|TRBJ2-7|TRBD2
CASSGGGGSRYEQYF
TGTGCCAGCAGCGGTGGCGGCGGGAGCAGGTACGAGCAGTACTTC
>TRBV7-6|-|TRBJ2-2|-
CASSFSVRGRSTGELFF
TGTGCCAGCAGCTTCTCTGTGCGGGGTAGGAGCACCGGGGAGCTGTTTTTT
>TRBV11-2|once|TRBJ2-1|-
CASSPTQLVRAYNEQFF
TGTGCCAGCAGCCCTACCCAACTAGTAAGGGCCTACAATGAGCAGTTCTTC
>TRBV5-4|-|TRBJ1-5|TRBD1
CASSSRLGQGLNQPQHF
TGTGCCAGCAGCTCGCGGCTGGGACAGGGACTCAATCAGCCCCAGCATTTT
>TRBV7-7|-|TRBJ2-5|-
CASSLRPGQETQYF
TGTGCTAGCAGCTTACGCCCGGGGCAAGAGACCCAGTACTTC
>TRBV11-3|-|TRBJ1-1|-
CASSYRNTEAFF
TGTGCCAGCAGCTACAGGAACACTGAAGCTTTCTTT
>TRBV18|-|TRBJ2-7|TRBD1
CASSLDRGSEQYF
TGTGCCAGCTCACTGGACAGGGGAAGCGAGCAGTACTTC
>TRBV23-1|-|TRBJ1-5|-
CASSLKGKPQHF
TGCGCCAGCAGTCTGAAGGGGAAGCCCCAGCATTTT
>TRBV6-1|many|TRBJ1-4|-
CASLDSSSHEKLFF
TGTGCCAGCTTAGACAGCAGCTCGCATGAAAAACTGTTTTTT
>TRBV5-8|-|TRBJ2-7|-
CASSFPRDMLYEQYF
TGTGCCAGCAGCTTCCCCAGGGACATGCTCTACGAGCAGTACTTC
>TRBV28|-|TRBJ1-2|TRBD1
CASSLPDRQNYGYTF
TGTGCCAGCAGTCTTCCGGACAGGCAAAACTATGGCTACACCTTC
>TRBV4-2|-|TRBJ1-1|-
CASSQGGGMNTEAFF
TGTGCCAGCAGCCAAGGCGGCGGAATGAACACTGAAGCTTTCTTT
>TRBV5-1|-|TRBJ1-1|TRBD1
CASSRDGTVRLNTEAFF
TGCGCCAGCAGCCGAGACGGGACAGTTCGGCTGAACACTGAAGCTTTCTTT
>TRBV27|-|TRBJ1-5|-
CASSSDGGLGPQHF
TGTGCCAGCAGTTCGGACGGCGGGTTGGGGCCCCAGCATTTT
>TRBV5-4|-|TRBJ2-3|TRBD2
CASSLGLAGGILKDTQYF
TGTGCCAGCAGCTTGGGACTAGCGGGAGGGATCTTAAAAGATACGCAGTATTTT
>TRBV12-5|-|TRBJ2-1|-
CASGGRDGYYNEQFF
TGTGCTAGTGGAGGGAGAGACGGTTACTACAATGAGCAGTTCTTC
>TRBV29-1|-|TRBJ1-1|-
CSLRGGTEAFF
TGCAGCCTCCGAGGAGGGACTGAAGCTTTCTTT